A selection of T cell receptor beta chains follows, all from one sample in a study of monozygotic twins with cystic fibrosis. The table came from immunoSEQ multiplex PCR; TCRdb's copy has only in-frame clones and leaves some out. The sample consists of 30,000 to 45,000 clones, approximately 87% of them appearing once. The sequencing sample was made of blood. The receptors stem from a girl aged 2 to 10 with cystic fibrosis. CDR3s include the opening cysteine and the closing phenylalanine or tryptophan. D genes are given only for firm matches. Only part of the rows carry a size: once, few, many, or a class if the clone is expanded.

abundance,d_gene,j_gene,v_gene,CDR3aa,CDR3nt
.,TRBD1,TRBJ2-7,TRBV5-6,CASSWPGQGGSEQYF,TGTGCCAGCAGCTGGCCGGGACAGGGGGGCTCCGAGCAGTACTTC
.,.,TRBJ1-1,TRBV27,CASSPPRGNTEAFF,TGTGCCAGCAGTCCTCCCAGGGGCAACACTGAAGCTTTCTTT
once,TRBD1,TRBJ1-2,TRBV19,CASNPRLSRQGAHYGYTF,TGTGCCAGTAATCCAAGGTTGTCCCGACAGGGGGCTCACTATGGCTACACCTTC
.,TRBD1,TRBJ1-3,TRBV9,CASSVGAGQVSGNTIYF,TGTGCCAGCAGCGTAGGGGCAGGACAGGTCTCTGGAAACACCATATATTTT
.,.,TRBJ1-2,TRBV6-1,CASSELLRGYGYTF,TGTGCCAGCAGTGAATTGCTCCGGGGCTATGGCTACACCTTC
large,.,TRBJ1-1,TRBV9,CASSPDSRPGGMNTEAFF,TGTGCCAGCAGCCCGGACAGTCGTCCTGGGGGCATGAACACTGAAGCTTTCTTT
.,.,TRBJ1-6,TRBV6-5,CASSYSTGSNSPLHF,TGTGCCAGCAGTTACTCCACAGGGAGCAATTCACCCCTCCACTTT
.,.,TRBJ1-2,TRBV7-2,CASSAQGHYGYTF,TGTGCCAGCAGCGCACAGGGCCACTATGGCTACACCTTC
.,.,TRBJ2-3,TRBV20-1,CSARHDTQYF,TGCAGTGCTAGGCATGATACGCAGTATTTT
.,.,TRBJ1-3,TRBV9,CASSKSGNTIYF,TGTGCCAGCAGCAAATCTGGAAACACCATATATTTT
once,.,TRBJ2-7,TRBV29-1,CSVEGSSYEQYF,TGCAGCGTTGAAGGTTCCTCCTACGAGCAGTACTTC
.,.,TRBJ1-1,TRBV11-2,CASRLQSEAFF,TGTGCCAGCAGACTACAGAGTGAAGCTTTCTTT
once,TRBD1,TRBJ2-2,TRBV5-4,CASSQRGRPDTGELFF,TGTGCCAGCAGCCAAAGGGGGCGCCCGGACACCGGGGAGCTGTTTTTT
.,TRBD1,TRBJ1-1,TRBV9,CASSVEDRPWVQAFF,TGTGCCAGCAGCGTAGAGGACAGGCCGTGGGTTCAAGCTTTCTTT
.,.,TRBJ1-1,TRBV21-1,CASSDQGELNTEAFF,TGTGCCAGCAGCGACCAGGGGGAACTGAACACTGAAGCTTTCTTT
.,TRBD1,TRBJ1-5,TRBV18,CASSLDRGNQPQHF,TGTGCCAGCTCACTTGACAGGGGCAATCAGCCCCAGCATTTT
once,TRBD2,TRBJ2-2,TRBV18,CASSPSLAGHQAGELFF,TGTGCCAGCTCACCATCCCTAGCGGGGCATCAGGCCGGGGAGCTGTTTTTT
.,TRBD2,TRBJ2-7,TRBV7-2,CASRPTGTSFDYEQYF,TGTGCCAGCAGACCAACCGGGACTAGCTTTGATTACGAGCAGTACTTC
.,.,TRBJ2-5,TRBV9,CASSRPDGYQETQYF,TGTGCCAGCAGCCGCCCGGACGGCTACCAAGAGACCCAGTACTTC
once,.,TRBJ2-5,TRBV4-1,CASSQAMVGSGQETQYF,TGCGCCAGCAGCCAAGCCATGGTAGGGAGCGGTCAAGAGACCCAGTACTTC
.,.,TRBJ1-1,TRBV2,CASSDREGTEAFF,TGTGCCAGCAGTGACAGGGAGGGCACTGAAGCTTTCTTT
few,.,TRBJ2-7,TRBV11-2,CASSLGRSYEQYF,TGTGCCAGCAGCTTAGGTAGAAGCTACGAGCAGTACTTC
.,.,TRBJ1-1,TRBV27,CASSSRLGAGTEAFF,TGTGCCAGCAGTTCCCGTTTGGGGGCTGGCACTGAAGCTTTCTTT
.,TRBD2,TRBJ2-6,TRBV29-1,CSVEELAVISGANVLTF,TGCAGCGTTGAAGAGCTAGCGGTGATCTCTGGGGCCAACGTCCTGACTTTC
few,.,TRBJ2-7,TRBV27,CASSFGTSSYEQYF,TGTGCCAGCAGTTTCGGCACCAGCTCCTACGAGCAGTACTTC
.,.,TRBJ1-1,TRBV18,CASSPTTGPRKAFF,TGTGCCAGCTCACCAACAACAGGGCCCAGGAAAGCTTTCTTT
.,.,TRBJ1-1,TRBV15,CATSRVRATEAFF,TGTGCCACCAGCAGAGTCAGGGCCACTGAAGCTTTCTTT
few,.,TRBJ1-1,TRBV6-5,CASSYTLSGDTEAFF,TGTGCCAGCAGTTACACTCTCTCAGGGGACACTGAAGCTTTCTTT
.,.,TRBJ1-2,TRBV2,CASSEEEGVLARKPYGYTF,TGTGCCAGCAGTGAAGAGGAGGGGGTCCTAGCCCGGAAACCATATGGCTACACCTTC